These T cell receptor beta chains were read from a single sample in a study of CD8+ T cells in alopecia areata. Assay used: immunoSEQ multiplex PCR; TCRdb lists only in-frame clones, some missing. The table lists about 150,000 clones, 55% of them singletons. The specimen sequenced was CD4+ T cells sorted from blood. Every receptor here comes from a human donor in good health. Both conserved end residues are part of each CDR3. D genes are given only for firm matches. The size field is filled for only some rows; it gives once, few, many or a size class.

abundance: .; v_gene: TRBV5-1; j_gene: TRBJ1-2; d_gene: TRBD1; CDR3nt: TGCGCCAGCAGCCTCGGGGGACAGGGGAACTATGGCTACACCTTC; CDR3aa: CASSLGGQGNYGYTF
abundance: .; v_gene: TRBV7-2; j_gene: TRBJ2-7; d_gene: .; CDR3nt: TGTGCCAGCAGCTTAGCCATGTTCGGGGAGCAGTACTTC; CDR3aa: CASSLAMFGEQYF
abundance: few; v_gene: TRBV7-9; j_gene: TRBJ1-2; d_gene: .; CDR3nt: TGTGCCAGCAGCCTTAAATCGTATGGCTACACCTTC; CDR3aa: CASSLKSYGYTF
abundance: few; v_gene: TRBV11-3; j_gene: TRBJ2-1; d_gene: .; CDR3nt: TGTGCCAGCAGCTTAGCCAGTAACAATGAGCAGTTCTTC; CDR3aa: CASSLASNNEQFF
abundance: .; v_gene: TRBV7-2; j_gene: TRBJ2-3; d_gene: .; CDR3nt: TGTGCCAGCAGCCTAACAGATACGCAGTATTTT; CDR3aa: CASSLTDTQYF
abundance: .; v_gene: TRBV29-1; j_gene: TRBJ2-1; d_gene: .; CDR3nt: TGCAGCGTTGTAGGTCTCGCCTCCTACAATGAGCAGTTCTTC; CDR3aa: CSVVGLASYNEQFF
abundance: .; v_gene: TRBV29-1; j_gene: TRBJ2-2; d_gene: TRBD2; CDR3nt: TGCAGCGCCAAGGGCGGGGGAGGCGGGGAGCTGTTTTTT; CDR3aa: CSAKGGGGGELFF
abundance: once; v_gene: TRBV25-1; j_gene: TRBJ1-3; d_gene: .; CDR3nt: TGTGCCAGCAGCGATTACCTGGGAAACACCATATATTTT; CDR3aa: CASSDYLGNTIYF
abundance: .; v_gene: TRBV7-2; j_gene: TRBJ2-5; d_gene: .; CDR3nt: TGTGCCAGCAGCTTAAGTGAGACCCAGTACTTC; CDR3aa: CASSLSETQYF
abundance: .; v_gene: TRBV13; j_gene: TRBJ2-6; d_gene: .; CDR3nt: TGTGCCAGCCGACACTCTGGGGCCAACGTCCTGACTTTC; CDR3aa: CASRHSGANVLTF
abundance: .; v_gene: TRBV29-1; j_gene: TRBJ2-2; d_gene: .; CDR3nt: TGCAGCGGATGGACTGCCGGGGGCGGGGAGCTGTTTTTT; CDR3aa: CSGWTAGGGELFF
abundance: once; v_gene: TRBV2; j_gene: TRBJ2-7; d_gene: .; CDR3nt: TGTGCCAGCAGGAGAGGGATCACGATCTCCTCCGAGCAGTACTTC; CDR3aa: CASRRGITISSEQYF
abundance: medium-sized; v_gene: TRBV18; j_gene: TRBJ2-7; d_gene: .; CDR3nt: TGTGCCAGCTCACCAAGCCCGATCTCCTACGAGCAGTACTTC; CDR3aa: CASSPSPISYEQYF
abundance: few; v_gene: TRBV7-2; j_gene: TRBJ2-6; d_gene: .; CDR3nt: TGTGCCAGCAGCTTTGGCCGAACTGGGGCCAACGTCCTGACTTTC; CDR3aa: CASSFGRTGANVLTF
abundance: .; v_gene: TRBV4-1; j_gene: TRBJ1-2; d_gene: .; CDR3nt: TGCGCCAGCAGCCAAGTTGGGGGAGCCACTAACTATGGCTACACCTTC; CDR3aa: CASSQVGGATNYGYTF
abundance: .; v_gene: TRBV30; j_gene: TRBJ2-4; d_gene: .; CDR3nt: TGTGCTTTAAGTCTAGCCAAAAACATTCAGTACTTC; CDR3aa: CALSLAKNIQYF
abundance: once; v_gene: TRBV14; j_gene: TRBJ2-1; d_gene: .; CDR3nt: TGTGCCAGCAGCCCTAGTCATCCGCATGAGCAGTTCTTC; CDR3aa: CASSPSHPHEQFF
abundance: .; v_gene: TRBV28; j_gene: TRBJ1-4; d_gene: .; CDR3nt: TGTGCCAGCAGCCGCCAACTTGATGAAAAACTGTTTTTT; CDR3aa: CASSRQLDEKLFF
abundance: .; v_gene: TRBV18; j_gene: TRBJ2-1; d_gene: TRBD2; CDR3nt: TGTGCCAGCTCACTGGACGGAGGACTAGGCAATGAGCAGTTCTTC; CDR3aa: CASSLDGGLGNEQFF
abundance: .; v_gene: TRBV18; j_gene: TRBJ1-1; d_gene: .; CDR3nt: TGTGCCAGCTCACCAAGGGATTTGGGAGCTTTCTTT; CDR3aa: CASSPRDLGAFF
abundance: .; v_gene: TRBV5-1; j_gene: TRBJ1-3; d_gene: .; CDR3nt: TGCGCCAGCAGCCCCGGGACCAGCGGAAACACCATATATTTT; CDR3aa: CASSPGTSGNTIYF
abundance: few; v_gene: TRBV19; j_gene: TRBJ2-1; d_gene: TRBD1; CDR3nt: TGTGCCAGCGGGACAGGGGCCAATGAGCAGTTCTTC; CDR3aa: CASGTGANEQFF
abundance: .; v_gene: TRBV11-2; j_gene: TRBJ2-3; d_gene: .; CDR3nt: TGTGCCAGCAGCCCGACGGCCGAGAGCTATACGCAGTATTTT; CDR3aa: CASSPTAESYTQYF
abundance: .; v_gene: TRBV25-1; j_gene: TRBJ1-1; d_gene: .; CDR3nt: TGTGCCAGCAGTGAGCCAGGGAAGATGAACACTGAAGCTTTCTTT; CDR3aa: CASSEPGKMNTEAFF
abundance: once; v_gene: TRBV6-5; j_gene: TRBJ2-7; d_gene: TRBD2; CDR3nt: TGTGCCAGCAGCCAAACCGGGACTAGTCGGAGCGAGCAGTACTTC; CDR3aa: CASSQTGTSRSEQYF
abundance: .; v_gene: TRBV6-5; j_gene: TRBJ2-4; d_gene: .; CDR3nt: TGTGCCAGCTCGTGGGACCGTCAGGCCAAAAACATTCAGTACTTC; CDR3aa: CASSWDRQAKNIQYF
abundance: .; v_gene: TRBV4-1; j_gene: TRBJ2-3; d_gene: TRBD2; CDR3nt: TGCGCCAGCAGCCAAGTAGCCGTTGGAGCGGGGGGCACAGATACGCAGTATTTT; CDR3aa: CASSQVAVGAGGTDTQYF
abundance: few; v_gene: TRBV18; j_gene: TRBJ2-7; d_gene: TRBD2; CDR3nt: TGTGCCAGCTCACCCTTCGCGGGAGGGAGCGGGAGCTCCTACGAGCAGTACTTC; CDR3aa: CASSPFAGGSGSSYEQYF
abundance: few; v_gene: TRBV7-9; j_gene: TRBJ2-5; d_gene: .; CDR3nt: TGTGCCAGCAGACAAGGGGAGACCCAGTACTTC; CDR3aa: CASRQGETQYF
abundance: .; v_gene: TRBV20-1; j_gene: TRBJ2-7; d_gene: .; CDR3nt: TGCAGTGCTACAGTGTTGGACGAGCAGTACTTC; CDR3aa: CSATVLDEQYF
abundance: .; v_gene: TRBV9; j_gene: TRBJ1-2; d_gene: TRBD1; CDR3nt: TGTGCCAGCAGCCTCGGAGGGGGCGCGGGCTATGGCTACACCTTC; CDR3aa: CASSLGGGAGYGYTF
abundance: .; v_gene: TRBV6-5; j_gene: TRBJ1-5; d_gene: .; CDR3nt: TGTGCCAGCAGTTACTCGATCAATCAGCCCCAGCATTTT; CDR3aa: CASSYSINQPQHF
abundance: .; v_gene: TRBV29-1; j_gene: TRBJ1-1; d_gene: TRBD1; CDR3nt: TGCAGCGTTGACGGTGGGACAGTGAACACTGAAGCTTTCTTT; CDR3aa: CSVDGGTVNTEAFF
abundance: .; v_gene: TRBV11-2; j_gene: TRBJ2-6; d_gene: .; CDR3nt: TGTGCCAGCAGCCTGGCCCCGTCCTCTGGGGCCAACGTCCTGACTTTC; CDR3aa: CASSLAPSSGANVLTF
abundance: .; v_gene: TRBV25-1; j_gene: TRBJ2-3; d_gene: .; CDR3nt: TGTGCCAGCAGTGAATCTATGCGGGGAGCAGATACGCAGTATTTT; CDR3aa: CASSESMRGADTQYF
abundance: .; v_gene: TRBV27; j_gene: TRBJ2-3; d_gene: .; CDR3nt: TGTGCCAGCAGTTTATTGGGGAACACAGATACGCAGTATTTT; CDR3aa: CASSLLGNTDTQYF
abundance: once; v_gene: TRBV4-2; j_gene: TRBJ2-1; d_gene: .; CDR3nt: TGTGCCAGCAGTCGAAGAGGTGAAGGGGATGAGCAGTTCTTC; CDR3aa: CASSRRGEGDEQFF
abundance: few; v_gene: TRBV7-3; j_gene: TRBJ2-3; d_gene: .; CDR3nt: TGTGCCAGCAGCCCCCTCGGACCCTCCTCCCCCACAGATACGCAGTATTTT; CDR3aa: CASSPLGPSSPTDTQYF
abundance: .; v_gene: TRBV7-9; j_gene: TRBJ2-7; d_gene: TRBD1; CDR3nt: TGTGCCAGCAGCTTAGCCCGGACAGGTCCACCTTACGAGCAGTACTTC; CDR3aa: CASSLARTGPPYEQYF
abundance: .; v_gene: TRBV30; j_gene: TRBJ1-5; d_gene: .; CDR3nt: TGTGCCTGGACAAGAGGGGCCGGTCAGCCCCAGCATTTT; CDR3aa: CAWTRGAGQPQHF
abundance: .; v_gene: TRBV25-1; j_gene: TRBJ2-7; d_gene: TRBD2; CDR3nt: TGTGCCAGCATAGGTAGCGGGAGTGGCTACGAGCAGTACTTC; CDR3aa: CASIGSGSGYEQYF
abundance: .; v_gene: TRBV6-5; j_gene: TRBJ2-1; d_gene: TRBD2; CDR3nt: TGTGCCAGCAGCTACGCGAGGACTAGTGAGCAGTTCTTC; CDR3aa: CASSYARTSEQFF
abundance: .; v_gene: TRBV7-9; j_gene: TRBJ1-4; d_gene: .; CDR3nt: TGTGCCAGCAGACCCACGGGGATGGGAGGTAATGAAAAACTGTTTTTT; CDR3aa: CASRPTGMGGNEKLFF
abundance: .; v_gene: TRBV29-1; j_gene: TRBJ2-7; d_gene: TRBD1; CDR3nt: TGCAGCGTTGCGAACCCGGGACAGAACTACGAGCAGTACTTC; CDR3aa: CSVANPGQNYEQYF
abundance: few; v_gene: TRBV29-1; j_gene: TRBJ2-1; d_gene: TRBD2; CDR3nt: TGCAGCGTTTCGACTAGCGGGAGGCTGAATGAGCAGTTCTTC; CDR3aa: CSVSTSGRLNEQFF
abundance: few; v_gene: TRBV30; j_gene: TRBJ1-5; d_gene: .; CDR3nt: TGTGCCTGGAGTGGGGAGGGCAATCAGCCCCAGCATTTT; CDR3aa: CAWSGEGNQPQHF
abundance: .; v_gene: TRBV11-2; j_gene: TRBJ2-5; d_gene: TRBD1; CDR3nt: TGTGCCAGCAGGAAACCGGGACAGGACTGGGAGACCCAGTACTTC; CDR3aa: CASRKPGQDWETQYF
abundance: .; v_gene: TRBV25-1; j_gene: TRBJ2-2; d_gene: TRBD1; CDR3nt: TGTGCCAGCAGGTCGACAGGGGCGCGGACCGGGGAGCTGTTTTTT; CDR3aa: CASRSTGARTGELFF
abundance: .; v_gene: TRBV6-5; j_gene: TRBJ2-2; d_gene: TRBD2; CDR3nt: TGTGCCAGCAGTTGGGGGACTAGCGGGAGCACCGGGGAGCTGTTTTTT; CDR3aa: CASSWGTSGSTGELFF